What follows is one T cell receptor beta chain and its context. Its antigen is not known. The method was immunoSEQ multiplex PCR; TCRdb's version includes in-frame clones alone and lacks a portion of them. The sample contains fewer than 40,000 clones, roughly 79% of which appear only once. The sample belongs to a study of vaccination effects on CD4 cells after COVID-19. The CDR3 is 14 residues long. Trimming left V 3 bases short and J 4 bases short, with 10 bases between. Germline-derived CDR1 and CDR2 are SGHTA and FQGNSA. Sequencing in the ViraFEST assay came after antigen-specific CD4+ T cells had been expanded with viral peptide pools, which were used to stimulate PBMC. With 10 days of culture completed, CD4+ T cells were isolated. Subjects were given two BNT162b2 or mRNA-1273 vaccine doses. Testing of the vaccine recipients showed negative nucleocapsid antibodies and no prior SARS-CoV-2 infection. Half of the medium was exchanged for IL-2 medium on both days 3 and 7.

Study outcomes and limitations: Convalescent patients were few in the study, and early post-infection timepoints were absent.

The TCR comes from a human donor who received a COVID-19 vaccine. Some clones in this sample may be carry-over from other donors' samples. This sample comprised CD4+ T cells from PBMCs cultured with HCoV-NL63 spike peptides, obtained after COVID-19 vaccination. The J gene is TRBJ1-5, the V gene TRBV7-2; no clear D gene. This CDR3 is CASSLLAGNQPQHF. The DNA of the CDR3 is TGTGCCAGCAGCTTGTTAGCCGGTAATCAGCCCCAGCATTTT.